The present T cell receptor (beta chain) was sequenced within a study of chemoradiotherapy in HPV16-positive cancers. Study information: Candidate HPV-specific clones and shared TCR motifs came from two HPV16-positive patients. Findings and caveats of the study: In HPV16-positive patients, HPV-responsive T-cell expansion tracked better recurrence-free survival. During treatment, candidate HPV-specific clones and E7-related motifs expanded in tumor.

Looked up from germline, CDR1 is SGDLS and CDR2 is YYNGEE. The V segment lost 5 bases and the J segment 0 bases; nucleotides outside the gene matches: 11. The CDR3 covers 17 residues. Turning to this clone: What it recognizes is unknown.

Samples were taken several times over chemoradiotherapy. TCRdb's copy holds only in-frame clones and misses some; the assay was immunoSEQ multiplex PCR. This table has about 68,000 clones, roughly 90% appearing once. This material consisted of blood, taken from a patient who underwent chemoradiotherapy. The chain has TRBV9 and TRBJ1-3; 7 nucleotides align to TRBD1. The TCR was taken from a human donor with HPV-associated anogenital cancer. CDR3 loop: CASSAGGGVSSGNTIYF. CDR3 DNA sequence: TGTGCCAGCAGTGCAGGAGGGGGCGTCTCCTCTGGAAACACCATATATTTT.